The following is a TCR beta chain sequence with its context. Its antigen remains unidentified. Using immunoSEQ multiplex PCR, the repertoire was profiled, and TCRdb retains in-frame clones only, with some absent. The sample lists fewer than 200,000 clones, approximately 86% seen once, with roughly 10% in the top ten. This sample is part of a study of T cell responses to AZD1222 COVID-19 vaccine. Study-level results: Within unmutated variant regions lay the reported targets of nearly half of spike-specific TCRs. A mostly white British donor set with more females was recruited, and clonal diversity was possibly underestimated. Spike as a whole was targeted by vaccine-associated CD4 TCRs, dominant at 160-218 and 743-854.

V lost 0 bases and J lost 5, with 22 bases in between. Germline CDR1 and CDR2: LNHNV and YYDKDF (reference sequence). This CDR3 spans 18 amino acids. This chain links TRBV15 with TRBJ2-5, with no clear D. The input for sequencing was peripheral blood, taken 28 days after the second AZD1222 dose. This clonotype was obtained from an adult who received the AZD1222 COVID-19 vaccine. CDR3 residues: CATSRDPLKASSWETQYF. The CDR3, as DNA: TGTGCCACCAGCAGAGATCCCCTTAAAGCCTCCTCATGGGAGACCCAGTACTTC.